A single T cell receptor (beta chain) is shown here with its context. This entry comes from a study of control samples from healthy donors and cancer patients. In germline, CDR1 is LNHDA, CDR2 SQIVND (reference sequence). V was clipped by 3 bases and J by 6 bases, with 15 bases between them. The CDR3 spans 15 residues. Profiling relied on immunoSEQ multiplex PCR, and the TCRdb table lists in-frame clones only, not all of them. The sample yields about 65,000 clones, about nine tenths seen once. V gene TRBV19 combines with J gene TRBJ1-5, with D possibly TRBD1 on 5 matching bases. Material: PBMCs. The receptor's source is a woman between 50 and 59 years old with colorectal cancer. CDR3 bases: TGTGCCAGTAGTATCCGGGACGGGAGCGTTCAGCCCCAGCATTTT. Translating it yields CASSIRDGSVQPQHF.